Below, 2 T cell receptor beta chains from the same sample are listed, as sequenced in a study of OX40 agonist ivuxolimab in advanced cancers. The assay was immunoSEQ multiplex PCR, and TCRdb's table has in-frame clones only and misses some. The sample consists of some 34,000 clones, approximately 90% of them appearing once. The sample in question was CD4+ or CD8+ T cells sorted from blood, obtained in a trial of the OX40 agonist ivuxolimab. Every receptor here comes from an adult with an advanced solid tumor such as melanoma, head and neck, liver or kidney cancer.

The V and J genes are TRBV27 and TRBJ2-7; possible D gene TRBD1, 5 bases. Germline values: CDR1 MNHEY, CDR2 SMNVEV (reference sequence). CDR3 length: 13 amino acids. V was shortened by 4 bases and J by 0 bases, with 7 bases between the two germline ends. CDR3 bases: TGTGCCAGCAGTTACAGGAGCTCCTACGAGCAGTACTTC. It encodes CASSYRSSYEQYF.

Here the CDR3 reads CASNDRGSGNTIYF. The CDR3 DNA reads as TGTGCCAGCAACGACCGGGGATCTGGAAACACCATATATTTT. The chain recombines TRBV6-5 with TRBJ1-3; D is undetermined. The germline V gene has CDR1 MNHEY and CDR2 SVGAGI. The CDR3 is 14 residues long. V lost 7 bases and J 1 base, leaving 11 bases between the germline ends.